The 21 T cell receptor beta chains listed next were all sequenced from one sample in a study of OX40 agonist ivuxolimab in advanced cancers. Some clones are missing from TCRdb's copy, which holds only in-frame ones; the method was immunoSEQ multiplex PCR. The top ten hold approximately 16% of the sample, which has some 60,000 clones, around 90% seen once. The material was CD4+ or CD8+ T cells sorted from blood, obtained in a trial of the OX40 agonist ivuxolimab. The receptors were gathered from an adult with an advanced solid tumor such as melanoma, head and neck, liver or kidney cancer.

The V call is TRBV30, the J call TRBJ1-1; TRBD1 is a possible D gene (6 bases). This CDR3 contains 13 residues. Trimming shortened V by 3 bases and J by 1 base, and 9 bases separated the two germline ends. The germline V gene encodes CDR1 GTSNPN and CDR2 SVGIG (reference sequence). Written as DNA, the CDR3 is TGTGCCTGGAGGGGACAACCGAACACTGAAGCTTTCTTT. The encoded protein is CAWRGQPNTEAFF.

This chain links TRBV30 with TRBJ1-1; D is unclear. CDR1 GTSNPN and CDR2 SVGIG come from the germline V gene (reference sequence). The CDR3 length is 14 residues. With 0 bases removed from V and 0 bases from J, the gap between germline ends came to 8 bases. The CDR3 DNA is TGTGCCTGGAGTGTACTGAGGTTGAACACTGAAGCTTTCTTT. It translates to CAWSVLRLNTEAFF.

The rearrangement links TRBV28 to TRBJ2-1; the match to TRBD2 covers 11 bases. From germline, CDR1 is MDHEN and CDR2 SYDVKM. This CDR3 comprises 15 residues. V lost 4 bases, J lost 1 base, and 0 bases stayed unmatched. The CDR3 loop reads CASSSSGRSYNEQFF. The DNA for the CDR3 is TGTGCCAGCAGTTCTAGCGGGAGGTCCTACAATGAGCAGTTCTTC. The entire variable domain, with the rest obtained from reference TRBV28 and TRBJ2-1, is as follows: DVKVTQSSRYLVKRTGEKVFLECVQDMDHENMFWYRQDPGLGLRLIYFSYDVKMKEKGDIPEGYSVSREKKERFSLILESASTNQTSMYLCASSSSGRSYNEQFFGPGTRLTVL.

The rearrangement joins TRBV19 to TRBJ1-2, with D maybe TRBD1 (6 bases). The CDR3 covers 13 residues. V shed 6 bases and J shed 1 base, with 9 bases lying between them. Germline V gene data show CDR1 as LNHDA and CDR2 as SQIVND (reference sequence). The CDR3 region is CASRSQGNYGYTF. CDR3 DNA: TGTGCCAGTAGGTCACAGGGTAACTATGGCTACACCTTC.

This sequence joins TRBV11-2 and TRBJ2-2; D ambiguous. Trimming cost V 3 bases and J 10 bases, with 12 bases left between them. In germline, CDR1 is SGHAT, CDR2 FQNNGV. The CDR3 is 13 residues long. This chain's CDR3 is CASSFGLGSELFF. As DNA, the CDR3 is TGTGCCAGCAGCTTTGGATTGGGTTCGGAGCTGTTTTTT.

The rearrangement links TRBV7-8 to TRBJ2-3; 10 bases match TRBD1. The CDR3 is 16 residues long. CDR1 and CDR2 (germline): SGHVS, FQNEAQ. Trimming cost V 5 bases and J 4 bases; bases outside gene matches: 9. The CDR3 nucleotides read TGTGCCAGCAGCCCCCGACAGGGGGCTCGATCAGATACGCAGTATTTT. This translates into CASSPRQGARSDTQYF. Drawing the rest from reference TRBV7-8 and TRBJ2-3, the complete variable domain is GAGVSQSPRYKVAKRGQDVALRCDPISGHVSLFWYQQALGQGPEFLTYFQNEAQLDKSGLPSDRFFAERPEGSVSTLKIQRTQQEDSAVYLCASSPRQGARSDTQYFGPGTRLTVL.

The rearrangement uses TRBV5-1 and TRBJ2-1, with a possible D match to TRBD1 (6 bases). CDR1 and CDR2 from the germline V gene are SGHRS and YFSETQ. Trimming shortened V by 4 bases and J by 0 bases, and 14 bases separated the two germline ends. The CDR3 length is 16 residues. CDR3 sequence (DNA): TGCGCCAGCAGCCCGGGTGACAGGAGCTCCTACAATGAGCAGTTCTTC. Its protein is CASSPGDRSSYNEQFF. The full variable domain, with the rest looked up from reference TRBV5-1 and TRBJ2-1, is KAGVTQTPRYLIKTRGQQVTLSCSPISGHRSVSWYQQTPGQGLQFLFEYFSETQRNKGNFPGRFSGRQFSNSRSEMNVSTLELGDSALYLCASSPGDRSSYNEQFFGPGTRLTVL.

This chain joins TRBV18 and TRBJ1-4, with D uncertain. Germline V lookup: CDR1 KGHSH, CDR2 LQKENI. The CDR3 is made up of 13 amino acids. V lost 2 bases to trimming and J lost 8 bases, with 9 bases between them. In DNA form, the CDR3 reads TGTGCCAGCTCACCAAATTACAAGGAAAAACTGTTTTTT. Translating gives CASSPNYKEKLFF.

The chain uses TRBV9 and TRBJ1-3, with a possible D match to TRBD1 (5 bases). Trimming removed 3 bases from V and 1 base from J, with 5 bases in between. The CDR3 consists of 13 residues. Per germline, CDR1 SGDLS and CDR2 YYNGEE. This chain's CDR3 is CASSAGSGNTIYF. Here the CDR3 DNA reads TGTGCCAGCAGCGCAGGGTCTGGAAACACCATATATTTT.

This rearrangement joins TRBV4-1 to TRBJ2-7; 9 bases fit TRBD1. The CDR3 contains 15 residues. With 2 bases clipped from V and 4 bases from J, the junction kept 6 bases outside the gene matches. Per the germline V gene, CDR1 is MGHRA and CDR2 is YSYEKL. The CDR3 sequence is CASSQRTGAVYEQYF. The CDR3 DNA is TGCGCCAGCAGCCAAAGGACAGGGGCGGTATACGAGCAGTACTTC.

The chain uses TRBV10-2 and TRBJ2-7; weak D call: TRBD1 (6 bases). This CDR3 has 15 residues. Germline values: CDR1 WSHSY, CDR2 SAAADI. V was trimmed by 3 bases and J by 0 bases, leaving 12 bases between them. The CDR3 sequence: CASSDPGQSSYEQYF. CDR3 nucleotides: TGCGCCAGCAGTGATCCCGGACAGAGCTCCTACGAGCAGTACTTC.

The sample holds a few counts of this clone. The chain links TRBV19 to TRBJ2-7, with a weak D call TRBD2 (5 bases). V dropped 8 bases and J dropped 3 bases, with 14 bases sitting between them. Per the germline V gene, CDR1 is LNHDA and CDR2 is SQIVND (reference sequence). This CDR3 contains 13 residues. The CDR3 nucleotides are TGTGCCAGTGCTGCGGGTTCTAGCTACGAGCAGTACTTC. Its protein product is CASAAGSSYEQYF.

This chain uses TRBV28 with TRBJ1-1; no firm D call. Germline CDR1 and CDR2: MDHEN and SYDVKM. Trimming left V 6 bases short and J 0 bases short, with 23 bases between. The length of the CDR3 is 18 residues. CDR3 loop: CASSTTAQASPLNTEAFF. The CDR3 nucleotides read TGTGCCAGCAGCACAACCGCACAAGCTAGCCCACTGAACACTGAAGCTTTCTTT.

The chain's CDR3 is CAMEGGLSTDTQYF. The CDR3 DNA reads as TGTGCTATGGAGGGGGGTCTTAGCACAGATACGCAGTATTTT. J is TRBJ2-3 and V is TRBV5-6; D possibly uses TRBD1 or TRBD2 (6 bases each). This CDR3 region has 14 residues. Germline lookup yields CDR1 SGHDT and CDR2 YYEEEE.

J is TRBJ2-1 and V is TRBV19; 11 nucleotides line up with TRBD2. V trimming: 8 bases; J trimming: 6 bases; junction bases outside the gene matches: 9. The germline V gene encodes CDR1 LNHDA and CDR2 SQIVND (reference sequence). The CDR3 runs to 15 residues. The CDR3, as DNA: TGTGCCAGTTTGCCGACTAGCGGGATCTTCAATGAGCAGTTCTTC. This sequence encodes CASLPTSGIFNEQFF.

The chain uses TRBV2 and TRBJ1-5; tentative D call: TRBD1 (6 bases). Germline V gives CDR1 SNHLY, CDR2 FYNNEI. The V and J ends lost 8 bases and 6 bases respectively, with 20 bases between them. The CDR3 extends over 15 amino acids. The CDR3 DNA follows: TGTGCCAGCGAAGGGGGAGGGGGGCTTGGTCAGCCCCAGCATTTT. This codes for CASEGGGGLGQPQHF.

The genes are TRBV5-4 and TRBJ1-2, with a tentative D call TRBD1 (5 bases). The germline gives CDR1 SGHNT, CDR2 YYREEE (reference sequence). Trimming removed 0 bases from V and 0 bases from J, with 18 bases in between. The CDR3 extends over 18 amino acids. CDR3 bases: TGTGCCAGCAGCTTGGTACGGAAATCGGGGGGAGCTAACTATGGCTACACCTTC. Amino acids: CASSLVRKSGGANYGYTF. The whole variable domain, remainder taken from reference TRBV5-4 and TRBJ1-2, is ETGVTQSPTHLIKTRGQQVTLRCSSQSGHNTVSWYQQALGQGPQFIFQYYREEENGRGNFPPRFSGLQFPNYSSELNVNALELDDSALYLCASSLVRKSGGANYGYTFGSGTRLTVV.

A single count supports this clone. CDR3 nucleotide sequence: TGTGCCAGCAGCTTCGGTCCCGCCGGGGTGTTTTTT. This sequence encodes CASSFGPAGVFF. The genes are TRBV7-9 and TRBJ1-4, with unresolved D. CDR3 length equals 12 residues. Between the trimmed V and J ends, which lost 3 bases and 15 bases, there was a span of 14 bases. Germline assignment: CDR1 SEHNR and CDR2 FQNEAQ (reference sequence).

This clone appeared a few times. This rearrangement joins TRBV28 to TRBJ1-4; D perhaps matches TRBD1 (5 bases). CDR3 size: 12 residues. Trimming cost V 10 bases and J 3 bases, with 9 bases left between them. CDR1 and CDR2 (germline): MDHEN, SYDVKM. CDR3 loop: CATGTPNEKLFF. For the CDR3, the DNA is TGTGCCACCGGGACGCCTAATGAAAAACTGTTTTTT. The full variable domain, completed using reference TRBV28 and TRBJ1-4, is DVKVTQSSRYLVKRTGEKVFLECVQDMDHENMFWYRQDPGLGLRLIYFSYDVKMKEKGDIPEGYSVSREKKERFSLILESASTNQTSMYLCATGTPNEKLFFGSGTQLSVL.

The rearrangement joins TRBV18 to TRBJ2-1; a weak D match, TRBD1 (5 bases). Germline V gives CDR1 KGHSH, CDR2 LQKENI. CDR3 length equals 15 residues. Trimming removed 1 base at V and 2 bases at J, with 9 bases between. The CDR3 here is CASSPLLGPYNEQFF. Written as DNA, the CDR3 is TGTGCCAGCTCACCACTGCTGGGGCCCTACAATGAGCAGTTCTTC.

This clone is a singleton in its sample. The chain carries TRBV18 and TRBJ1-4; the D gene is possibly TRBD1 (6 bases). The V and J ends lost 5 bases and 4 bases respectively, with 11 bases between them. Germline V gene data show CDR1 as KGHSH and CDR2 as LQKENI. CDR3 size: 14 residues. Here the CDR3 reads CASSGTGNNEKLFF. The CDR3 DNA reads TGTGCCAGCTCAGGTACAGGGAATAATGAAAAACTGTTTTTT.